The clone carrying this T cell receptor beta chain has just a few counts. Its specificity is not known. The CDR3 consists of 13 residues. Germline values: CDR1 SGHDT, CDR2 YYEEEE. Trimming took 0 bases from V and 4 from J, leaving 7 bases between them. This specimen belongs to a study of radiotherapy plus CTLA-4 blockade in lung cancer. About the research overall: Patients showed objective responses in roughly 19% of cases and disease control in roughly 30%. Study-level points and caveats: There was expansion of tumor-derived TCR clones in blood after radiotherapy plus ipilimumab.

Using immunoSEQ multiplex PCR, the repertoire was profiled, and TCRdb retains in-frame clones only, with some absent. The table has 40,000 to 45,000 clones, about 74% seen once. V and J are TRBV5-6 and TRBJ1-1; no clear D. The sequence was obtained from a human donor with non-small cell lung cancer who had stable disease on radiotherapy plus ipilimumab. The specimen was peripheral blood, collected from a patient treated with radiotherapy plus ipilimumab. The chain's CDR3 is CASSLVEATEAFF. For the CDR3, the DNA is TGTGCCAGCAGCTTGGTGGAGGCCACTGAAGCTTTCTTT.